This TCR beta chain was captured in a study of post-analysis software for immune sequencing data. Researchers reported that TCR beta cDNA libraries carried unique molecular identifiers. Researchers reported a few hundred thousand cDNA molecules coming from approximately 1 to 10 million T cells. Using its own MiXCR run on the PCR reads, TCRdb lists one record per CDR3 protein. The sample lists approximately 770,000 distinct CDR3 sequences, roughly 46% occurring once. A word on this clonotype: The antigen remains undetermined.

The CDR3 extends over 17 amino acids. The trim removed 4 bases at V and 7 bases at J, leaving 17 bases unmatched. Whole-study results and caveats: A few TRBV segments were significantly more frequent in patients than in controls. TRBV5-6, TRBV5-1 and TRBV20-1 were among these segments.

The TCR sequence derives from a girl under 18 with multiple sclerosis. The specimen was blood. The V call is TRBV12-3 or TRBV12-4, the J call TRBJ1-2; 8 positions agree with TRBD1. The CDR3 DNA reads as TGTGCCAGCAGTTCCCGGTCTTCCCGGGACAGGTTCGGTGGCTACACCTTC. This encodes CASSSRSSRDRFGGYTF.